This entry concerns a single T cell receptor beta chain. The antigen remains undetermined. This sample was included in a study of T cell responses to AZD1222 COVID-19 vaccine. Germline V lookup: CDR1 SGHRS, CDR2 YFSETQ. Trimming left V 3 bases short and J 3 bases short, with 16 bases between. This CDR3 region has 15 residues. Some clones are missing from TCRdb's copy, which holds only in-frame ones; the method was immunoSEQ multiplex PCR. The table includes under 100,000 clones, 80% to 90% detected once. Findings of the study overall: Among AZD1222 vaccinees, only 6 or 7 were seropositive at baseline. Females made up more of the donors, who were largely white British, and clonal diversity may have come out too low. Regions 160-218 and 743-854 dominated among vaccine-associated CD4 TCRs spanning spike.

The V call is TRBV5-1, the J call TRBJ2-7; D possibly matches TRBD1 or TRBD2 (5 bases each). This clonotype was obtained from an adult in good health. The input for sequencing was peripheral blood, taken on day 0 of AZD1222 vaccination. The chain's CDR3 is CASSSRGRNVYEQYF. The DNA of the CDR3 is TGCGCCAGCAGCTCCCGGGGCCGAAATGTCTACGAGCAGTACTTC.